This TCR beta chain was obtained from a study of cytomegalovirus exposure and HLA in healthy donors. Study background: The roughly 130 validation repertoires used the same platform as the approximately 670 first-cohort repertoires, a later analysis reported. The study, taken as a whole, reports: In vitro testing confirmed a few CMV-associated chains as specific for CMV antigens.

As for this clone: Its specificity is unknown.

The protocol was immunoSEQ multiplex PCR, while the TCRdb copy is restricted to in-frame clones and leaves out a portion. The sample contains 150,000 to 200,000 clones, more than 70% of which appear only once. CDR3 length: 14 residues. Trimming took 4 bases from V and 5 from J; bases not matched to a gene: 5. Looked up from germline, CDR1 is SGHDN and CDR2 is FVKESK. This clonotype was obtained from a man aged 18 to 30 in good health and CMV-seronegative. The rearrangement uses TRBV14 and TRBJ2-7, with 10 nucleotides matching TRBD2. Sample: PBMCs. The CDR3 loop is CASSPWTSGNEQYF. The CDR3 DNA reads as TGTGCCAGCAGCCCCTGGACTAGCGGAAACGAGCAGTACTTC.